Described below is a single T cell receptor beta chain sequence and its context. Its cognate antigen is unknown. An overlapping HIV-1 Gag peptide pool stimulated these cells at about 0.94 ug/peptide/mL. Sorting selected CD4+ T cells upregulating both CD40 ligand and CD69. The data were taken from a study of persistence of HIV-infected CD4 T cells. General study results and limits: Degenerate expanded CDR3beta sequences were enriched among CMV- and Gag-responding cells.

Sequencing used immunoSEQ version 4 in survey mode. Here immunoSEQ multiplex PCR was the method, and the copy in TCRdb shows in-frame clones only, minus some. The sample consists of under 20,000 clones, less than 75% of them appearing once. CDR3 size: 14 residues. V lost 6 bases, J lost 4 bases, and 15 bases lay in between. CDR1 and CDR2 (germline): MNHEY, SVGAGI. The chain has TRBV6-5 and TRBJ2-5, with D possibly being TRBD1 or TRBD2 (5 bases each). This specimen consisted of CD4+ T cells sorted from PBMCs after roughly 18-hour stimulation, obtained from a patient who received antiretroviral therapy. The TCR sequence derives from an adult woman with HIV who was CMV-seropositive. This chain's CDR3 is CASRSPGTPETQYF. The CDR3, as DNA: TGTGCCAGCAGATCTCCCGGGACGCCAGAGACCCAGTACTTC.